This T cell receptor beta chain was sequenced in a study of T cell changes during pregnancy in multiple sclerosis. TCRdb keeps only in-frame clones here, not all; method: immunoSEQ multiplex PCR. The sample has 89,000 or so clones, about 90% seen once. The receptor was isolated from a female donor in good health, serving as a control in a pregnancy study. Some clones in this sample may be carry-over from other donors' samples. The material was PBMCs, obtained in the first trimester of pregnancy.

CDR3 sequence: CASSTWSRSSGELFF. The CDR3 DNA reads TGTGCCAGTAGTACCTGGTCCCGGTCGAGCGGGGAGCTGTTTTTT. This chain joins TRBV19 and TRBJ2-2; D is undetermined. This CDR3 is 15 amino acids long. Germline CDR1 and CDR2: LNHDA and SQIVND (reference sequence). Trimming left V 4 bases short and J 7 bases short, with 16 bases between.